Listed below are T cell receptor beta chains from one sample, sequenced in a study of cytomegalovirus exposure and HLA in healthy donors. The assay was immunoSEQ multiplex PCR, and TCRdb's table has in-frame clones only and misses some. The table includes some 170,000 clones, around four fifths detected once. Sequencing was carried out using PBMCs. These receptors came from a girl aged 2 to 9 in good health and CMV-seropositive. CDR3s include the opening cysteine and the closing phenylalanine or tryptophan. Each record gives: J gene, D gene, clone size, V gene, CDR3 protein, CDR3 DNA. A D gene is named only where the DNA matches it firmly. The size of a clone is reported for some rows only, either as once, few or many, or as a class for expanded clones.

j_gene: TRBJ2-5; d_gene: NA; abundance: medium-sized; v_gene: TRBV6-4; CDR3aa: CASSALGGSGRETQYF; CDR3nt: TGTGCCAGCAGTGCACTAGGAGGCAGCGGACGAGAGACCCAGTACTTC
j_gene: TRBJ1-3; d_gene: NA; abundance: NA; v_gene: TRBV5-1; CDR3aa: CASSLGRGIGNTIYF; CDR3nt: TGCGCCAGCAGCTTGGGACGGGGGATTGGAAACACCATATATTTT
j_gene: TRBJ2-2; d_gene: NA; abundance: NA; v_gene: TRBV30; CDR3aa: CAWRLTGELFF; CDR3nt: TGTGCCTGGAGACTCACCGGGGAGCTGTTTTTT
j_gene: TRBJ2-6; d_gene: NA; abundance: NA; v_gene: TRBV19; CDR3aa: CASSDGSSGANVLTF; CDR3nt: TGTGCCAGTAGTGACGGGTCCTCTGGGGCCAACGTCCTGACTTTC
j_gene: TRBJ2-7; d_gene: NA; abundance: NA; v_gene: TRBV19; CDR3aa: CASSGGSYEQYF; CDR3nt: TGTGCCAGTAGCGGCGGATCCTACGAGCAGTACTTC
j_gene: TRBJ2-7; d_gene: TRBD1; abundance: NA; v_gene: TRBV28; CDR3aa: CASSGTGFQTAYF; CDR3nt: TGTGCCAGCAGCGGGACAGGGTTCCAGACTGCGTACTTC
j_gene: TRBJ2-7; d_gene: TRBD2; abundance: NA; v_gene: TRBV9; CDR3aa: CASSVGWTSGAYEQYF; CDR3nt: TGTGCCAGCAGCGTAGGCTGGACTAGCGGGGCCTACGAGCAGTACTTC
j_gene: TRBJ1-1; d_gene: NA; abundance: once; v_gene: TRBV30; CDR3aa: CAWIARVGTEAFF; CDR3nt: TGTGCCTGGATAGCGAGGGTCGGCACTGAAGCTTTCTTT
j_gene: TRBJ2-2; d_gene: NA; abundance: few; v_gene: TRBV6-4; CDR3aa: CASSAAGTGELFF; CDR3nt: TGTGCCAGCAGCGCCGCCGGCACCGGGGAGCTGTTTTTT
j_gene: TRBJ2-2; d_gene: NA; abundance: NA; v_gene: TRBV11-2; CDR3aa: CASSLVYTGELFF; CDR3nt: TGTGCCAGCAGCTTAGTATACACCGGGGAGCTGTTTTTT
j_gene: TRBJ1-5; d_gene: TRBD1; abundance: NA; v_gene: TRBV23-1; CDR3aa: CASSQPGGAKQPQHF; CDR3nt: TGCGCCAGCAGTCAACCAGGGGGCGCAAAACAGCCCCAGCATTTT
j_gene: TRBJ1-5; d_gene: TRBD1; abundance: once; v_gene: TRBV5-1; CDR3aa: CASSPGTGWGNQPQHF; CDR3nt: TGCGCCAGCAGCCCCGGGACAGGGTGGGGCAATCAGCCCCAGCATTTT
j_gene: TRBJ2-1; d_gene: TRBD2; abundance: NA; v_gene: TRBV4-1; CDR3aa: CASSQVGTSKINEQFF; CDR3nt: TGCGCCAGCAGCCAAGTCGGGACTAGCAAGATAAATGAGCAGTTCTTC
j_gene: TRBJ1-1; d_gene: NA; abundance: NA; v_gene: TRBV29-1; CDR3aa: CSVAGTGDLGGTNTEAFF; CDR3nt: TGCAGCGTAGCCGGGACCGGGGACCTCGGAGGGACGAACACTGAAGCTTTCTTT
j_gene: TRBJ2-3; d_gene: TRBD2; abundance: NA; v_gene: TRBV7-6; CDR3aa: CASSFLTGGRSTDTQYF; CDR3nt: TGTGCCAGCAGCTTCCTAACGGGAGGCAGAAGCACAGATACGCAGTATTTT
j_gene: TRBJ2-7; d_gene: NA; abundance: NA; v_gene: TRBV4-1; CDR3aa: CASSQGSRGGLEQYF; CDR3nt: TGCGCCAGCAGCCAAGGTTCCAGGGGAGGGCTCGAGCAGTACTTC
j_gene: TRBJ2-2; d_gene: NA; abundance: NA; v_gene: TRBV7-8; CDR3aa: CASSPDSVTNTGELFF; CDR3nt: TGTGCCAGCAGCCCTGACTCGGTGACGAACACCGGGGAGCTGTTTTTT
j_gene: TRBJ2-7; d_gene: NA; abundance: NA; v_gene: TRBV5-6; CDR3aa: CASSSSYEQYF; CDR3nt: TGTGCCAGCAGCTCTTCCTACGAGCAGTACTTC
j_gene: TRBJ1-2; d_gene: TRBD1; abundance: NA; v_gene: TRBV10-3; CDR3aa: CAISERVDRVYGYTF; CDR3nt: TGTGCCATCAGTGAGCGGGTCGACAGGGTCTATGGCTACACCTTC
j_gene: TRBJ2-7; d_gene: NA; abundance: NA; v_gene: TRBV4-1; CDR3aa: CASSPYLAYEQYF; CDR3nt: TGCGCCAGCAGCCCCTACCTAGCCTACGAGCAGTACTTC
j_gene: TRBJ1-5; d_gene: TRBD1; abundance: few; v_gene: TRBV19; CDR3aa: CASSRRGPTPVSNQPQHF; CDR3nt: TGTGCCAGTAGTCGAAGGGGGCCGACCCCGGTTAGCAATCAGCCCCAGCATTTT
j_gene: TRBJ2-5; d_gene: TRBD1; abundance: NA; v_gene: TRBV2; CDR3aa: CASSGPTGGETQYF; CDR3nt: TGTGCCAGCAGTGGACCTACAGGGGGTGAGACCCAGTACTTC
j_gene: TRBJ2-3; d_gene: NA; abundance: NA; v_gene: TRBV4-2; CDR3aa: CASSQEPGVSDTQYF; CDR3nt: TGTGCCAGCAGCCAAGAGCCGGGAGTAAGCGATACGCAGTATTTT
j_gene: TRBJ2-5; d_gene: NA; abundance: NA; v_gene: TRBV30; CDR3aa: CAWEIEGDQLHF; CDR3nt: TGTGCCTGGGAGATTGAGGGGGACCAACTCCACTTC
j_gene: TRBJ2-5; d_gene: TRBD2; abundance: NA; v_gene: TRBV5-4; CDR3aa: CASSLAGGQETQYF; CDR3nt: TGTGCCAGCAGCTTAGCGGGAGGCCAAGAGACCCAGTACTTC
j_gene: TRBJ2-1; d_gene: TRBD2; abundance: NA; v_gene: TRBV28; CDR3aa: CASKLSGSTPPYNEQFF; CDR3nt: TGTGCCAGCAAATTAAGCGGGAGTACCCCCCCCTACAATGAGCAGTTCTTC
j_gene: TRBJ2-1; d_gene: TRBD2; abundance: NA; v_gene: TRBV4-1; CDR3aa: CASSQVTSGIDEQFF; CDR3nt: TGCGCCAGCAGCCAAGTCACTAGCGGGATCGATGAGCAGTTCTTC
j_gene: TRBJ2-7; d_gene: NA; abundance: NA; v_gene: TRBV30; CDR3aa: CAWSVRVREQYF; CDR3nt: TGTGCCTGGAGTGTAAGAGTGCGCGAGCAGTACTTC
j_gene: TRBJ2-3; d_gene: NA; abundance: NA; v_gene: TRBV5-3; CDR3aa: CARSPFQGSQGTQYF; CDR3nt: TGTGCCAGAAGCCCTTTTCAGGGATCCCAGGGTACGCAGTATTTT
j_gene: TRBJ2-5; d_gene: TRBD2; abundance: NA; v_gene: TRBV19; CDR3aa: CASSITQREGETQYF; CDR3nt: TGTGCCAGTAGTATAACCCAGCGGGAGGGGGAGACCCAGTACTTC
j_gene: TRBJ2-2; d_gene: NA; abundance: NA; v_gene: TRBV21-1; CDR3aa: CASSPVSSGGGTGTGELFF; CDR3nt: TGTGCCAGCAGCCCTGTTTCTAGCGGGGGGGGAACCGGGACCGGGGAGCTGTTTTTT
j_gene: TRBJ2-7; d_gene: NA; abundance: NA; v_gene: TRBV5-1; CDR3aa: CASMEGAAKSYEQYF; CDR3nt: TGCGCCAGCATGGAAGGGGCGGCCAAATCCTACGAGCAGTACTTC
j_gene: TRBJ2-3; d_gene: TRBD2; abundance: few; v_gene: TRBV28; CDR3aa: CASRRSGVLDTQYF; CDR3nt: TGTGCCAGCAGGCGGAGCGGGGTCCTAGATACGCAGTATTTT
j_gene: TRBJ2-5; d_gene: NA; abundance: NA; v_gene: TRBV29-1; CDR3aa: CSVGSGETQYF; CDR3nt: TGCAGCGTTGGTTCAGGAGAGACCCAGTACTTC
j_gene: TRBJ2-7; d_gene: NA; abundance: once; v_gene: TRBV5-1; CDR3aa: CASSLEVGKADEQYF; CDR3nt: TGCGCCAGCAGCTTGGAGGTAGGGAAAGCGGACGAGCAGTACTTC
j_gene: TRBJ2-1; d_gene: TRBD2; abundance: NA; v_gene: TRBV27; CDR3aa: CASSSPLATPYNEQFF; CDR3nt: TGTGCCAGCAGTTCCCCACTAGCGACCCCCTACAATGAGCAGTTCTTC
j_gene: TRBJ1-2; d_gene: NA; abundance: few; v_gene: TRBV5-1; CDR3aa: CASSLDSYGYTF; CDR3nt: TGCGCCAGCAGCTTGGACAGCTATGGCTACACCTTC